A selection of T cell receptor beta chains follows, all from one sample in a study of T cell responses to AZD1222 COVID-19 vaccine. Sequencing was performed with immunoSEQ multiplex PCR; in TCRdb, only in-frame clones are kept and a portion is missing. The sample consists of 90,000 to 150,000 clones, roughly 90% of them appearing once. Sequencing used peripheral blood, obtained on day 0 of AZD1222 vaccination. These receptor sequences come from an adult in good health. Both conserved end residues are part of each CDR3. D genes are given only for firm matches. Expanded clones are given a class, and other clones once, few, many or no size at all.

>TRBJ2-7|TRBV19|-|TRBD2
TGTGCCAGTAGTATGATGTTAGCGGGAGTAGTCGGGCAGTACTTC
CASSMMLAGVVGQYF
>TRBJ2-1|TRBV15|-|-
TGTGCCACCAGCAGAGAACCTACCTTGGGGGGATCCAGCTACAATGAGCAGTTCTTC
CATSREPTLGGSSYNEQFF
>TRBJ2-5|TRBV9|-|-
TGTGCCAGCAGCGTAGAGCCAGGGGCTGGGGAGACCCAGTACTTC
CASSVEPGAGETQYF
>TRBJ2-3|TRBV9|-|TRBD2
TGTGCCAGCAGCGTAACGGTAGCGGGGGCCACAGATACGCAGTATTTT
CASSVTVAGATDTQYF
>TRBJ2-1|TRBV24-1|-|-
TGTGCCACCAGTGTTGGGGGGGGGCGCAATGAGCAGTTCTTC
CATSVGGGRNEQFF
>TRBJ2-5|TRBV28|-|TRBD1
TGTGCCAGCAGTCCCGGACAGGGAAGGGTAGAGACCCAGTACTTC
CASSPGQGRVETQYF
>TRBJ1-4|TRBV28|-|-
TGTGCCAGCAGTAGGCCAACTAATGAAAAACTGTTTTTT
CASSRPTNEKLFF
>TRBJ2-1|TRBV7-2|-|-
TGTGCCAGCAGCCCCGTTGCTGGGAGGAATGAGCAGTTCTTC
CASSPVAGRNEQFF
>TRBJ2-1|TRBV7-2|-|-
TGTGCCAGCAGCTTATATATCGGGGACCAGTTCTTC
CASSLYIGDQFF
>TRBJ2-5|TRBV5-6|-|-
TGTGCCAGCAGCTCGTACCAAGAGACCCAGTACTTC
CASSSYQETQYF
>TRBJ1-2|TRBV7-9|-|-
TGTGCCAGCAGCTTAGGAGGGAACTATGGCTACACCTTC
CASSLGGNYGYTF
>TRBJ2-1|TRBV10-3|-|-
TGTGCCATCAGGGACTCTTACAATGAGCAGTTCTTC
CAIRDSYNEQFF
>TRBJ2-2|TRBV27|-|-
TGTGCCAGCAGTTTCCCCTACACCGGGGAGCTGTTTTTT
CASSFPYTGELFF
>TRBJ2-7|TRBV7-3|-|TRBD2
TGTGCCAGCAGCCCCGGGACTAGCGCATACGAGCAGTACTTC
CASSPGTSAYEQYF
>TRBJ2-2|TRBV4-2|-|TRBD2
TGTGCCAGCAGCCAAGGGGGCGGGGGGCACACCGGGGAGCTGTTTTTT
CASSQGGGGHTGELFF
>TRBJ2-2|TRBV28|-|-
TGTGCCAGCGGAGGTGGGGCTAACACCGGGGAGCTGTTTTTT
CASGGGANTGELFF
>TRBJ1-2|TRBV6-6|-|-
TGTGCCAGCTGGGGGGGGCGAGGGAACTATGGCTACACCTTC
CASWGGRGNYGYTF
>TRBJ1-2|TRBV30|once|-
TGTGCCTGGAGGACGGCCGTTGGCTACACCTTC
CAWRTAVGYTF
>TRBJ1-2|TRBV19|-|-
TGTGCCAGTAGTACCTCGGGAGAAAACTATGGCTACACCTTC
CASSTSGENYGYTF
>TRBJ1-2|TRBV6-1|-|-
TGTGCCAGCAGTGAAGCCTTGAGGGGTGGCTACACCTTC
CASSEALRGGYTF
>TRBJ1-5|TRBV2|-|-
TGTGCCAGCAGTCCAGGTCCCAGAGAGAGCAATCAGCCCCAGCATTTT
CASSPGPRESNQPQHF
>TRBJ2-3|TRBV6-4|few|-
TGTGCCAGCAGTGACTCGATATCGGGGGCCACAGATACGCAGTATTTT
CASSDSISGATDTQYF
>TRBJ1-1|TRBV5-8|-|TRBD1
TGTGCCAGCAGCCGTAGGACAGGGGAGACTGAAGCTTTCTTT
CASSRRTGETEAFF
>TRBJ1-1|TRBV12-3/TRBV12-4|-|-
TGTGCCAGCAGGGGACGGTTGAACACTGAAGCTTTCTTT
CASRGRLNTEAFF
>TRBJ2-7|TRBV5-5|-|-
TGTGCCAGCAGCTTGTCGACAGTTAGCTCCTACGAGCAGTACTTC
CASSLSTVSSYEQYF
>TRBJ2-1|TRBV30|-|-
TGTGCCTGGAGGGGGCCTGCGGCGGGCAATGAGCAGTTCTTC
CAWRGPAAGNEQFF
>TRBJ2-7|TRBV6-5|-|-
TGTGCCAGCGTCGAACAGAGATTCCACGAGCAGTACTTC
CASVEQRFHEQYF
>TRBJ2-1|TRBV13|-|-
TGTGCCAGCCAAGGCCGGGGGGCCGCCGTCAATGAGCAGTTCTTC
CASQGRGAAVNEQFF
>TRBJ2-7|TRBV9|-|TRBD2
TGTGCCAGCAGCGTAGTTTCTCTAGCGGGAGTGGACGAGCAGTACTTC
CASSVVSLAGVDEQYF